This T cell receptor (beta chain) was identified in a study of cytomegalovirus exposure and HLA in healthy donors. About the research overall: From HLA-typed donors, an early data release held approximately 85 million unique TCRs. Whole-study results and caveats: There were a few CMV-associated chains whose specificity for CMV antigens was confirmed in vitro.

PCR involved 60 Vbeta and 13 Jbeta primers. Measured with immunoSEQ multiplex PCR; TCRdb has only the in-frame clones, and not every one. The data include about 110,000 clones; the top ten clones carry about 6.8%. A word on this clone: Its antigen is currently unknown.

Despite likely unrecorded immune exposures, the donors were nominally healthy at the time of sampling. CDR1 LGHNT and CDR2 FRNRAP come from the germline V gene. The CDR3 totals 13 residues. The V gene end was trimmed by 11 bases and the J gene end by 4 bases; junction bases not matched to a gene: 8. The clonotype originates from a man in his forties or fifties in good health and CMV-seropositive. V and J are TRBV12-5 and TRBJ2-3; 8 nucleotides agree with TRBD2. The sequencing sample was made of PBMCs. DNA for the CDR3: TGTGCTTCCAGTAGCGGGATCCCAGATACGCAGTATTTT. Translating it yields CASSSGIPDTQYF.